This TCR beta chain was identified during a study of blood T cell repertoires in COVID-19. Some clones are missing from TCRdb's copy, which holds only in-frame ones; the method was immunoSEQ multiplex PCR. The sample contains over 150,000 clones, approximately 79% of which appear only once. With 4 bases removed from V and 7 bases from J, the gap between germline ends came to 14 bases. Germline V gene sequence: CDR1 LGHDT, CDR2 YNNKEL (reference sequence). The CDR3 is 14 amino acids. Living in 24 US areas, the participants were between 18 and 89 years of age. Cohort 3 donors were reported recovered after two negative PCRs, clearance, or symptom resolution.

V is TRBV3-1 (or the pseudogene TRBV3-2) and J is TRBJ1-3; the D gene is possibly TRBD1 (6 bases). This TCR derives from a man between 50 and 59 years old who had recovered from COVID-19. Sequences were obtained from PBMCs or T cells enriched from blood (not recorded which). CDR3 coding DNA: TGTGCCAGCAGCCCAGAGTCCCAGGGGAACACCATATATTTT. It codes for CASSPESQGNTIYF.